This TCR beta chain was identified in a study of beta chain features in type 1 diabetes. As for the study in general: All samples combined gave 107,917,701 sorted cells for examination. Study conclusions and caveats: Patients' naive, central memory and regulatory TCRB repertoires appeared more alike than those of healthy donors. When Type 1 diabetes patients were examined, their TCRB CDR3s proved moderately but significantly shorter in all four CD4+ subsets. Still unanswered here is whether HLA type influences TCRB rearrangement.

The V end was cut by 2 bases, the J end by 0 bases, with 8 bases between. Germline assignment: CDR1 LGHNA and CDR2 YNFKEQ. This CDR3 is built from 16 residues. The entirety of the isolated RNA underwent reverse transcription, so expressed TCRB transcripts were sequenced. Sequencing was performed with immunoSEQ multiplex PCR; in TCRdb, only in-frame clones are kept and a portion is missing. Found here are 550,000 to 850,000 clones, roughly 12% of them singletons; the top ten hold approximately 0.02%. This clone came up a few times. What it binds is unknown. Sequencing was performed on naive CD4+ T cells from blood. The chain has TRBV4-2 and TRBJ2-6; D not resolved. This receptor was taken from a man between 18 and 29 years old with type 1 diabetes. The DNA of the CDR3 is TGTGCCAGCAGCCAATCCCGGTTCTCTGGGGCCAACGTCCTGACTTTC. It codes for CASSQSRFSGANVLTF.